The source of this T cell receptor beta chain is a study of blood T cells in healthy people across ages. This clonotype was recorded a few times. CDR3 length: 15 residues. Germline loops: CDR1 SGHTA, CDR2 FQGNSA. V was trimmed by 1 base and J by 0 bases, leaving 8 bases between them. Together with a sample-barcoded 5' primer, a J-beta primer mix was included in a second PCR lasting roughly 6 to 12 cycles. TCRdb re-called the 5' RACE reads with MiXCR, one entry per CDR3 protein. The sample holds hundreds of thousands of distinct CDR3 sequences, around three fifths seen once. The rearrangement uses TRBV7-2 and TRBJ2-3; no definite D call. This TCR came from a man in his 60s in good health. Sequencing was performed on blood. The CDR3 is CASSLDLVSTDTQYF. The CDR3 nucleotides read TGTGCCAGCAGCTTAGATCTAGTGAGCACAGATACGCAGTATTTT.